Listed below are T cell receptor beta chains from one sample, sequenced in a study of T-cell memory formation after mild COVID-19. TCRdb used MiXCR to reprocess the 5' RACE reads, holding one entry per CDR3 protein. The sample carries about 140,000 distinct CDR3 sequences, around 15% recorded once. The sample comprised PBMCs or a T cell subset sorted from them (not recorded which). The receptors derive from an adult woman who had mild COVID-19 (a few samples of this study predate the infection). Cell type and time point are not known. CDR3s include the opening cysteine and the closing phenylalanine or tryptophan. The order of the fields is V gene, J gene, D gene, clone size, CDR3 DNA, CDR3 protein. The D gene is left open where the match is weak. Clone size appears in some rows only: once, few, many, or a class for an expanded clone.

v_call: TRBV5-1; j_call: TRBJ2-7; d_call: TRBD1; clone_size: few; cdr3_nt: TGCGCCAGCAGCGAAGGAGACAGGGGGCGCGGGTACGAGCAGTACTTC; cdr3_aa: CASSEGDRGRGYEQYF
v_call: TRBV11-1; j_call: TRBJ2-1; d_call: NA; clone_size: few; cdr3_nt: TGTGCCAGCAGCTTAGACTATACAAATGAGCAGTTCTTC; cdr3_aa: CASSLDYTNEQFF
v_call: TRBV7-9; j_call: TRBJ2-1; d_call: NA; clone_size: NA; cdr3_nt: TGTGCCAGCAGCCCCGAGAACAAGCCCTACAATGAGCAGTTCTTC; cdr3_aa: CASSPENKPYNEQFF
v_call: TRBV12-3/TRBV12-4; j_call: TRBJ2-7; d_call: NA; clone_size: few; cdr3_nt: TGTGCCAGCAGTTTAGGCCGGCAGACGGAGCAGTACTTC; cdr3_aa: CASSLGRQTEQYF
v_call: TRBV4-2; j_call: TRBJ1-1; d_call: NA; clone_size: few; cdr3_nt: TGTGCCAGCAGCCAAGATGGGTTGGAAGCTTTCTTT; cdr3_aa: CASSQDGLEAFF
v_call: TRBV20-1; j_call: TRBJ1-5; d_call: NA; clone_size: many; cdr3_nt: TGCAGTGCTAGAGATTTGACAGGTCTAGCACAATATAGCAATCAGCCCCAGCATTTT; cdr3_aa: CSARDLTGLAQYSNQPQHF
v_call: TRBV12-3/TRBV12-4; j_call: TRBJ2-1; d_call: NA; clone_size: once; cdr3_nt: TGTGCCAGCAGTCAGACAGCGCACAATGAGCAGTTCTTC; cdr3_aa: CASSQTAHNEQFF
v_call: TRBV6-4; j_call: TRBJ2-2; d_call: TRBD2; clone_size: many; cdr3_nt: TGTGCCAGCGCACTAGCGGGGGATGCCGGGGAGCTGTTTTTT; cdr3_aa: CASALAGDAGELFF
v_call: TRBV6-1; j_call: TRBJ1-4; d_call: NA; clone_size: NA; cdr3_nt: TGTGCCAGCAGTGAGGGGGCAGGGGAGAATGAAAAACTGTTTTTT; cdr3_aa: CASSEGAGENEKLFF
v_call: TRBV20-1; j_call: TRBJ2-6; d_call: NA; clone_size: NA; cdr3_nt: TGCAGTGCTAGAGTTTTGGGGACTGGGGCCAACGTCCTGACTTTC; cdr3_aa: CSARVLGTGANVLTF
v_call: TRBV10-2; j_call: TRBJ2-3; d_call: TRBD2; clone_size: NA; cdr3_nt: TGCGCCAGCAGTGAGTCGACTGTGGACCCCGGGAGGGCGCAGTATTTT; cdr3_aa: CASSESTVDPGRAQYF
v_call: TRBV5-1; j_call: TRBJ1-1; d_call: TRBD1; clone_size: many; cdr3_nt: TGCGCCAGCAGCTTGGGGGACAGGGAAAGCACTGAAGCTTTCTTT; cdr3_aa: CASSLGDRESTEAFF
v_call: TRBV6-6; j_call: TRBJ2-7; d_call: TRBD1; clone_size: NA; cdr3_nt: TGTGCCAGCACCATACCGGGACAGACCCCGAGCGAGCAGTACTTC; cdr3_aa: CASTIPGQTPSEQYF
v_call: TRBV4-2; j_call: TRBJ1-5; d_call: NA; clone_size: NA; cdr3_nt: TGTGCCAGCAGCAACCGGGGGGGGGCAAGCCAGCCCCAGCATTTT; cdr3_aa: CASSNRGGASQPQHF
v_call: TRBV10-3; j_call: TRBJ2-7; d_call: NA; clone_size: few; cdr3_nt: TGTGCCATCAGTGAAAGTCTATTGACAGGTCGATCCTACGAGCAGTACTTC; cdr3_aa: CAISESLLTGRSYEQYF
v_call: TRBV4-2; j_call: TRBJ2-3; d_call: NA; clone_size: few; cdr3_nt: TGTGCCAGCAGCCAAGTACTTCGCGCGGAGCACGATACGCAGTATTTT; cdr3_aa: CASSQVLRAEHDTQYF
v_call: TRBV19; j_call: TRBJ2-7; d_call: TRBD2; clone_size: NA; cdr3_nt: TGTGCCAGTAGTATAGAAGTCGCGGGAGGTGTCCACGAGCAGTACTTC; cdr3_aa: CASSIEVAGGVHEQYF
v_call: TRBV7-9; j_call: TRBJ1-1; d_call: NA; clone_size: NA; cdr3_nt: TGTGCCAGCAGTCTGACCGGGGCAGCTGAAGCTTTCTTT; cdr3_aa: CASSLTGAAEAFF
v_call: TRBV5-1; j_call: TRBJ2-5; d_call: NA; clone_size: NA; cdr3_nt: TGCGCCAGCAGCTTTGGGATGGGGGGGCCGGAGGAGACCCAGTACTTC; cdr3_aa: CASSFGMGGPEETQYF
v_call: TRBV27; j_call: TRBJ2-7; d_call: TRBD2; clone_size: few; cdr3_nt: TGTGCCAGCAGTTCCCCTAGCGGGTACGAGCAGTACTTC; cdr3_aa: CASSSPSGYEQYF
v_call: TRBV4-1; j_call: TRBJ2-1; d_call: TRBD2; clone_size: many; cdr3_nt: TGCGCCAGCAGCCAAGATCCCCTAGCGGGGCACAATGAGCAGTTCTTC; cdr3_aa: CASSQDPLAGHNEQFF
v_call: TRBV10-3; j_call: TRBJ1-2; d_call: TRBD1; clone_size: NA; cdr3_nt: TGTGCCATCAGGGACACAGGGGAAGCCTATGGCTACACCTTC; cdr3_aa: CAIRDTGEAYGYTF
v_call: TRBV4-3; j_call: TRBJ1-4; d_call: NA; clone_size: NA; cdr3_nt: TGCGCCAGCAGCAGGGTTCCCTGGATTTTAAATGCCTCTTGGAATGAAAAACTGTTTTTT; cdr3_aa: CASSRVPWILNASWNEKLFF
v_call: TRBV5-1; j_call: TRBJ2-3; d_call: NA; clone_size: NA; cdr3_nt: TGCGCCAGCAGCTTGTACGGAGATACGCAGTATTTT; cdr3_aa: CASSLYGDTQYF
v_call: TRBV4-3; j_call: TRBJ2-7; d_call: NA; clone_size: few; cdr3_nt: TGCGCCAGCAGCTTCCGGGAGTCATTTGGTGAGCAGTACTTC; cdr3_aa: CASSFRESFGEQYF
v_call: TRBV18; j_call: TRBJ2-7; d_call: NA; clone_size: few; cdr3_nt: TGTGCCAGCTCACCAGGTGGTTACTCCTACGAGCAGTACTTC; cdr3_aa: CASSPGGYSYEQYF
v_call: TRBV30; j_call: TRBJ2-1; d_call: NA; clone_size: NA; cdr3_nt: TGTGCCTGGACAGGGTTGTCCCCAGACAATGAGCAGTTCTTC; cdr3_aa: CAWTGLSPDNEQFF
v_call: TRBV28; j_call: TRBJ2-5; d_call: NA; clone_size: NA; cdr3_nt: TGTGCCAGCAGCCTTAGACTGAATCCAGGGGAGACCCAGTACTTC; cdr3_aa: CASSLRLNPGETQYF
v_call: TRBV29-1; j_call: TRBJ2-1; d_call: TRBD2; clone_size: few; cdr3_nt: TGCAGCGTTGTACTACTTCGACTAGCGGGTTCCTACAATGAGCAGTTCTTC; cdr3_aa: CSVVLLRLAGSYNEQFF
v_call: TRBV20-1; j_call: TRBJ2-3; d_call: NA; clone_size: few; cdr3_nt: TGCAGTGCTAGAGAAGCGAGAGCTACAGATACGCAGTATTTT; cdr3_aa: CSAREARATDTQYF
v_call: TRBV7-6; j_call: TRBJ2-1; d_call: NA; clone_size: few; cdr3_nt: TGTGCCAGCAGCTTAGGTCCCCAAGAGTACAATGAGCAGTTCTTC; cdr3_aa: CASSLGPQEYNEQFF
v_call: TRBV12-3/TRBV12-4; j_call: TRBJ2-7; d_call: NA; clone_size: many; cdr3_nt: TGTGCCAGCAGTTCACCCGGGGCCTACTACGAGCAGTACTTC; cdr3_aa: CASSSPGAYYEQYF
v_call: TRBV19; j_call: TRBJ2-1; d_call: NA; clone_size: many; cdr3_nt: TGTGCCAGTAGCCGAGGAGGGGACTACAATGAGCAGTTCTTC; cdr3_aa: CASSRGGDYNEQFF
v_call: TRBV27; j_call: TRBJ2-7; d_call: TRBD2; clone_size: NA; cdr3_nt: TGTGCCAGCAGTCCAGAAACGGGACTAGCGGGAGAACAGTACTTC; cdr3_aa: CASSPETGLAGEQYF
v_call: TRBV6-6; j_call: TRBJ2-1; d_call: TRBD2; clone_size: few; cdr3_nt: TGTGCCAGCAGTTACTCGGCGCCTTTCACTAGCGGGGTATACAATGAGCAGTTCTTC; cdr3_aa: CASSYSAPFTSGVYNEQFF
v_call: TRBV7-9; j_call: TRBJ2-1; d_call: TRBD2; clone_size: NA; cdr3_nt: TGTGCCAGCAGCAACCGGGACTACGACAATGAGCAGTTCTTC; cdr3_aa: CASSNRDYDNEQFF
v_call: TRBV29-1; j_call: TRBJ1-2; d_call: NA; clone_size: NA; cdr3_nt: TGCAGCGTTGAAGACAGGGGACGGGACTATGGCTACACCTTC; cdr3_aa: CSVEDRGRDYGYTF
v_call: TRBV11-2; j_call: TRBJ2-1; d_call: TRBD2; clone_size: few; cdr3_nt: TGTGCCAGCAGCTTATTCGAGTGGCTAGCGGGCATCGAGAGCTCCTACAATGAGCAGTTCTTC; cdr3_aa: CASSLFEWLAGIESSYNEQFF
v_call: TRBV7-9; j_call: TRBJ2-4; d_call: NA; clone_size: NA; cdr3_nt: TGTGCCAGCAGCTATTTGGGGGAAGCGACCAAAAACATTCAGTACTTC; cdr3_aa: CASSYLGEATKNIQYF
v_call: TRBV5-5; j_call: TRBJ2-7; d_call: NA; clone_size: NA; cdr3_nt: TGTGCCAGCAGCTTGGACGGGACAAAACTCCTAAATGGGCAGTACTTC; cdr3_aa: CASSLDGTKLLNGQYF
v_call: TRBV5-1; j_call: TRBJ2-7; d_call: NA; clone_size: many; cdr3_nt: TGCGCCAGCAGCTTGCGTGGGGACTTTAGCTCCTACGAGCAGTACTTC; cdr3_aa: CASSLRGDFSSYEQYF
v_call: TRBV12-3/TRBV12-4; j_call: TRBJ2-5; d_call: TRBD2; clone_size: few; cdr3_nt: TGTGCCAGCAGCCCGGTGGGGGGTCTAGCGGGAAGATACCAAGAGACCCAGTACTTC; cdr3_aa: CASSPVGGLAGRYQETQYF
v_call: TRBV9; j_call: TRBJ2-7; d_call: TRBD2; clone_size: few; cdr3_nt: TGTGCCAGCAGCGTCGCGGGACTAGCATTTTACGAGCAGTACTTC; cdr3_aa: CASSVAGLAFYEQYF